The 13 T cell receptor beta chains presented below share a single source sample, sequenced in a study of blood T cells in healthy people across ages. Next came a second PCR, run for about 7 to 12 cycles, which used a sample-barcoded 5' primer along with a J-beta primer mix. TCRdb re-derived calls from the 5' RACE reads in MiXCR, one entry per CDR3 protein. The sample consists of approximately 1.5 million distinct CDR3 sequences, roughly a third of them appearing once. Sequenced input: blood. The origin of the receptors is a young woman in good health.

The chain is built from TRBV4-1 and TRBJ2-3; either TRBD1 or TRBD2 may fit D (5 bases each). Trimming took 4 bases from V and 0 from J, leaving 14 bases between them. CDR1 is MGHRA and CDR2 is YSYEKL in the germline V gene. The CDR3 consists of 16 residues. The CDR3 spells CASSPHIGASTDTQYF. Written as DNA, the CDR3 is TGCGCCAGCAGCCCACATATCGGGGCTAGCACAGATACGCAGTATTTT.

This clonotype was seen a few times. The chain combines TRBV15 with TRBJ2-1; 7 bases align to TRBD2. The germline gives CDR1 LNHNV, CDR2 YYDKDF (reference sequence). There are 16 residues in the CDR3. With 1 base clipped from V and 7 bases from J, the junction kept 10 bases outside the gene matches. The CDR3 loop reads CATSRVGGRAENEQFF. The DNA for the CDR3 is TGTGCCACCAGCAGAGTCGGGGGGAGGGCCGAAAATGAGCAGTTCTTC.

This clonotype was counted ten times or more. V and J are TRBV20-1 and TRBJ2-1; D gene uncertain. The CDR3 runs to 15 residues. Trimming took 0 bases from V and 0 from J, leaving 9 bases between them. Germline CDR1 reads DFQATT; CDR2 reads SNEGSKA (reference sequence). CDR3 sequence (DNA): TGCAGTGCTAGAGATGGGCGGATCTCCTACAATGAGCAGTTCTTC. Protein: CSARDGRISYNEQFF.

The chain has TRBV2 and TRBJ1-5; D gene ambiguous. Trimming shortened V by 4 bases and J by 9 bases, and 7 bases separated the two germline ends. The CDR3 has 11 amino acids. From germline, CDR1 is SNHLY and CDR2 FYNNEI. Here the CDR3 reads CASSVRGPQHF. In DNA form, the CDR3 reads TGTGCCAGCAGTGTCCGAGGGCCCCAGCATTTT. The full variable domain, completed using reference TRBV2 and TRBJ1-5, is EPEVTQTPSHQVTQMGQEVILRCVPISNHLYFYWYRQILGQKVEFLVSFYNNEISEKSEIFDDQFSVERPDGSNFTLKIRSTKLEDSAMYFCASSVRGPQHFGDGTRLSIL.

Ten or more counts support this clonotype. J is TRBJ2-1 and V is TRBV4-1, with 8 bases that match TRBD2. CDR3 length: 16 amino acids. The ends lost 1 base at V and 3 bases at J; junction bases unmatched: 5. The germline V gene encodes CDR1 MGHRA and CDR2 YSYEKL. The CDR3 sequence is CASSQGLRGVYNEQFF. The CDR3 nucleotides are TGCGCCAGCAGCCAAGGTCTGCGGGGGGTCTACAATGAGCAGTTCTTC.

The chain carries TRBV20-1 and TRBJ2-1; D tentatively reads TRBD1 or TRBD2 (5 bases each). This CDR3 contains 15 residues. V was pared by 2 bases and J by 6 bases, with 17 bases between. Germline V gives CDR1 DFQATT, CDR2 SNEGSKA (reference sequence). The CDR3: CSARLRGELLNEQFF. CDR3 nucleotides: TGCAGTGCTAGACTCAGAGGGGAACTTCTCAATGAGCAGTTCTTC.

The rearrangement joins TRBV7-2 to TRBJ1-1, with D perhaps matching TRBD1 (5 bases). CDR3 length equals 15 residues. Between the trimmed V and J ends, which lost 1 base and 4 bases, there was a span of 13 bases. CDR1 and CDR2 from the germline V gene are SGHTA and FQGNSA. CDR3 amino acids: CASSLEQVPVTEAFF. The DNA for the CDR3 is TGTGCCAGCAGCTTAGAACAGGTCCCGGTCACTGAAGCTTTCTTT.

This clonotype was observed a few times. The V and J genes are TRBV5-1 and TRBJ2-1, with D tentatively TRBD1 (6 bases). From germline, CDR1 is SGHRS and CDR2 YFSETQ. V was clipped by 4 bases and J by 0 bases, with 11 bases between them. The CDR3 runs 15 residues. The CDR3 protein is CASSTGTYSYNEQFF. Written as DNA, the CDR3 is TGCGCCAGCAGCACAGGGACATACTCCTACAATGAGCAGTTCTTC.

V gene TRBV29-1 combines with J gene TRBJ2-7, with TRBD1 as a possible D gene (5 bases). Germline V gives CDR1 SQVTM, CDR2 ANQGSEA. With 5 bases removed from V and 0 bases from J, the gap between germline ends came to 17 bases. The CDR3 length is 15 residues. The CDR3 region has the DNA TGCAGCGTTAAAGGTAGGGGCTCGGGCTCCTACGAGCAGTACTTC. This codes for CSVKGRGSGSYEQYF.

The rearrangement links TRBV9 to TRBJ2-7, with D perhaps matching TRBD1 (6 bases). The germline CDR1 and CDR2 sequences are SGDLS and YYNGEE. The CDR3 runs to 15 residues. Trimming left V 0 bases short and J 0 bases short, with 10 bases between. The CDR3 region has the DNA TGTGCCAGCAGCGTAGGACAGGCAGACTCCTACGAGCAGTACTTC. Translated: CASSVGQADSYEQYF.

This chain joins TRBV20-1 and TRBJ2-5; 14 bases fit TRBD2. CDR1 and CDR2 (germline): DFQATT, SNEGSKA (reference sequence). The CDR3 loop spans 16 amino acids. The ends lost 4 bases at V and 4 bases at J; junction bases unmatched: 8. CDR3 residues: CSAIGTSGSRGETQYF. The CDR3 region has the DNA TGCAGTGCTATAGGGACTAGCGGGAGTAGGGGAGAGACCCAGTACTTC.

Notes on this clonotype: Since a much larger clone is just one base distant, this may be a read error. This CDR3 reads CARNRSTGGGTEAFF. In nucleotides, the CDR3 is TGTGCCAGGAACCGATCAACCGGGGGAGGGACTGAAGCTTTCTTT. V and J are TRBV21-1 and TRBJ1-1. TRBV21-1 is flagged as a pseudogene. CDR3 size: 15 residues.

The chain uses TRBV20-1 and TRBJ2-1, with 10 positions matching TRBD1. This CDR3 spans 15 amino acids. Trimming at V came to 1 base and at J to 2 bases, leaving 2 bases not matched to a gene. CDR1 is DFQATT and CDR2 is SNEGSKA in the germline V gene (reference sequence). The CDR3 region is CSARVGTGAYNEQFF. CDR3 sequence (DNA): TGCAGTGCTAGAGTCGGGACAGGGGCCTACAATGAGCAGTTCTTC.